This T cell receptor beta chain was obtained from a study of Ad26.COV2.S vaccination and SARS-CoV-2 variants. Repertoires were generated with immunoSEQ multiplex PCR, while TCRdb's copy carries only in-frame clones and drops some. The sample consists of roughly 700,000 clones, 89% of them appearing once. A remark on this clone: Its specificity is unknown. The same CDR3 can be traced to other DNA sequences in this sample.

Treatment defined: about 20 received Ad26.COV2.S at low or high dose, single or two shots; about 5 received placebo; per-sample allocation not given. Day 63 after the first vaccine or placebo injection was the time point for sampling. The CDR3 consists of 11 residues. J lost 10 bases, V lost 3 bases, and 0 bases had no gene match. Germline CDR1 is KGHSH and CDR2 is LQKENI. Overall study findings and caveats: Compared with placebo recipients, vaccine recipients had higher spike-specific TCR breadth. Comparable non-spike TCR breadth was observed in vaccine and placebo recipients.

This clonotype was obtained from a person between 18 and 65 years old who received the Ad26.COV2.S COVID-19 vaccine or a placebo. Here the sequenced sample was peripheral blood, taken in a trial of Ad26.COV2.S vaccine versus placebo. The J gene is TRBJ1-1, the V gene TRBV18; 9 nucleotides match TRBD1. The CDR3 DNA reads TGTGCCAGCTCACCGGGACAGGGAGCTTTCTTT. Its protein product is CASSPGQGAFF.